This TCR beta chain was sequenced during a study of T cells in Graves' hyperthyroidism and ophthalmopathy. The TCR beta CDR3 regions underwent amplification using RNA transcripts as the source. The TCR CDR3 first-round RT-PCR relied on the HTBI primer set. Each CDR3 protein gets one entry after TCRdb re-called the multiplex PCR reads with MiXCR. The sample shows hundreds of thousands of distinct CDR3 sequences, roughly a sixth of them seen only once. This clonotype was recorded at least ten times. The CDR3 extends over 12 amino acids. Deletions cut 1 base from V and 7 bases from J, with 5 bases between. CDR1 and CDR2 from the germline V gene are SGHAT and FQNNGV.

This chain joins TRBV11-2 and TRBJ2-1; D gene unclear. This clonotype originated in a woman aged 45-59 years with Graves' hyperthyroidism that later progressed to Graves' ophthalmopathy. The sample comprised blood. The CDR3 nucleotides read TGTGCCAGCAGCTTAGCCAGGAATGAGCAGTTCTTC. Its translation: CASSLARNEQFF.